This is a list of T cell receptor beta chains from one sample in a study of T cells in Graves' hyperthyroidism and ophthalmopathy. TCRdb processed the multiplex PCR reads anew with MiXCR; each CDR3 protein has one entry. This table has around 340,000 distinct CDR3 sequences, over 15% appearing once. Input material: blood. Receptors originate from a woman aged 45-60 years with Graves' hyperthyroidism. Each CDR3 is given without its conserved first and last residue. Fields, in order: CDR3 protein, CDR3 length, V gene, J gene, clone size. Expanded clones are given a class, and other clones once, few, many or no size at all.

CDR3 protein: ASSQVTGASTDTQY; CDR3 length: 14; V gene: TRBV4-2; J gene: TRBJ2-3; clone size: .
CDR3 protein: ASGQNPSGANVLT; CDR3 length: 13; V gene: TRBV19; J gene: TRBJ2-6; clone size: .
CDR3 protein: ASSSPQGLGGYT; CDR3 length: 12; V gene: TRBV12-3/TRBV12-4; J gene: TRBJ1-2; clone size: many
CDR3 protein: ASSPRGAGGNSPLH; CDR3 length: 14; V gene: TRBV3-1; J gene: TRBJ1-6; clone size: few
CDR3 protein: ASSPANQPQH; CDR3 length: 10; V gene: TRBV18; J gene: TRBJ1-5; clone size: many
CDR3 protein: ASSPRGLETQY; CDR3 length: 11; V gene: TRBV3-1; J gene: TRBJ2-5; clone size: few
CDR3 protein: ASSEGGRGAQY; CDR3 length: 11; V gene: TRBV2; J gene: TRBJ2-5; clone size: .
CDR3 protein: ASTTGLMNTGELF; CDR3 length: 13; V gene: TRBV19; J gene: TRBJ2-2; clone size: .
CDR3 protein: ASPPRAGGINNEQF; CDR3 length: 14; V gene: TRBV30; J gene: TRBJ2-1; clone size: .
CDR3 protein: SARGLVVAGGGVETQY; CDR3 length: 16; V gene: TRBV20-1; J gene: TRBJ2-5; clone size: many
CDR3 protein: AIINGTSGRRTDTQY; CDR3 length: 15; V gene: TRBV10-3; J gene: TRBJ2-3; clone size: .
CDR3 protein: ASIRGQGVNTEAF; CDR3 length: 13; V gene: TRBV27; J gene: TRBJ1-1; clone size: .
CDR3 protein: ASSRMTGEAF; CDR3 length: 10; V gene: TRBV7-9; J gene: TRBJ1-1; clone size: many
CDR3 protein: ASSLVASSTDTQY; CDR3 length: 13; V gene: TRBV7-6; J gene: TRBJ2-3; clone size: .
CDR3 protein: ASTSLGGAKNIQY; CDR3 length: 13; V gene: TRBV28; J gene: TRBJ2-4; clone size: many
CDR3 protein: ASSRASAGEQF; CDR3 length: 11; V gene: TRBV3-1; J gene: TRBJ2-1; clone size: .
CDR3 protein: ASSDRDSNAGELF; CDR3 length: 13; V gene: TRBV11-3; J gene: TRBJ2-2; clone size: .
CDR3 protein: ASSTLAGQTDTQY; CDR3 length: 13; V gene: TRBV7-2; J gene: TRBJ2-3; clone size: .
CDR3 protein: ASGTGGPYEQY; CDR3 length: 11; V gene: TRBV27; J gene: TRBJ2-7; clone size: .
CDR3 protein: ASSQDGKYYEQY; CDR3 length: 12; V gene: TRBV3-1; J gene: TRBJ2-7; clone size: .
CDR3 protein: ASAEGAAGGGYT; CDR3 length: 12; V gene: TRBV6-1; J gene: TRBJ1-2; clone size: few
CDR3 protein: ASSLVGWTGFEQY; CDR3 length: 13; V gene: TRBV11-2; J gene: TRBJ2-7; clone size: many
CDR3 protein: ASSSGTSGVYGQF; CDR3 length: 13; V gene: TRBV5-1; J gene: TRBJ2-1; clone size: few
CDR3 protein: ASSEDLRWDNEQF; CDR3 length: 13; V gene: TRBV6-1; J gene: TRBJ2-1; clone size: many
CDR3 protein: ASSQDRVPGAYNEQF; CDR3 length: 15; V gene: TRBV3-1; J gene: TRBJ2-1; clone size: few
CDR3 protein: ASQGAGTSGYNEQF; CDR3 length: 14; V gene: TRBV19; J gene: TRBJ2-1; clone size: .